What follows are 15 T cell receptor beta chains derived from one specimen sequenced in a study of regulatory T cells. The antigens for these receptors are not known. The study's findings and limits: In CD3G-deficient patients, conventional CD4+ T cells were enriched for hydrophobic CDR3 residues at positions 6 and 7.

The primer mix had 52 TRBV and 13 TRBJ primers. The data were produced by immunoSEQ multiplex PCR, yet TCRdb's version contains in-frame clones alone and is incomplete. Of tens of thousands of clones in the sample, 92% are singletons; the top ten hold roughly 1.5%. Sample: conventional CD4+ T cells sorted from blood. The receptor set was obtained from a person aged 18 to 29 with CD3G deficiency.

This chain connects TRBV19 to TRBJ1-4; D is ambiguous. The germline gives CDR1 LNHDA, CDR2 SQIVND (reference sequence). The CDR3 loop spans 16 amino acids. V lost 5 bases and J 5 bases, leaving 18 bases between the germline ends. The CDR3 loop is CASSSASVGRNEKLFF. CDR3 coding DNA: TGTGCCAGTAGTTCCGCCTCGGTAGGGAGGAATGAAAAACTGTTTTTT.

CDR3 bases: TGCGCCAGCAGCTTGGCGCGGCGGTCGAGGAACACTGAAGCTTTCTTT. This translates into CASSLARRSRNTEAFF. This chain links TRBV5-1 with TRBJ1-1; D remains ambiguous. This CDR3 is built from 16 residues. Per the germline V gene, CDR1 is SGHRS and CDR2 is YFSETQ. Trimming stripped 0 bases from V and 1 base from J, with 13 bases between.

V and J are TRBV6-1 and TRBJ1-2; TRBD1 aligns across 9 bases. There are 17 residues in the CDR3. CDR1 and CDR2 (germline): MNHNS, SASEGT. V was clipped by 4 bases and J by 0 bases; unmatched bases: 9. CDR3 coding DNA: TGTGCCAGCAGTGCACGGGACAGGGAATTCGCTAACTATGGCTACACCTTC. The encoded protein is CASSARDREFANYGYTF.

This rearrangement joins TRBV7-8 to TRBJ1-2, with 8 bases aligning to TRBD1. There are 16 residues in the CDR3. Germline V gene data show CDR1 as SGHVS and CDR2 as FQNEAQ. The trim removed 0 bases at V and 7 bases at J, leaving 10 bases unmatched. CDR3 nucleotides: TGTGCCAGCAGCTTAGCGCTCAGGGGGCCAGGCGTTGGCTACACCTTC. This codes for CASSLALRGPGVGYTF.

As DNA, the CDR3 is TGTGCCACCAGCAGAGATGGGCCCCCCAAACTGTTTTTT. It yields the protein CATSRDGPPKLFF. The gene calls are TRBV15 and TRBJ1-4; D ambiguous. Germline V gene lookup returns CDR1 LNHNV and CDR2 YYDKDF (reference sequence). V lost 0 bases and J 11 bases, leaving 10 bases between the germline ends. This CDR3 region has 13 residues.

The genes are TRBV5-1 and TRBJ2-3, with D uncertain. The CDR3 covers 14 residues. The germline gives CDR1 SGHRS, CDR2 YFSETQ. V was pared by 3 bases and J by 2 bases, with 10 bases between. CDR3 in amino acids: CASSWGGFTDTQYF. The CDR3 DNA sequence: TGCGCCAGCAGCTGGGGTGGATTCACAGATACGCAGTATTTT.

The chain links TRBV6-1 to TRBJ1-2; D gene ambiguous. The CDR3 is 13 residues long. Per germline, CDR1 MNHNS and CDR2 SASEGT. V lost 0 bases and J 5 bases, leaving 7 bases between the germline ends. As DNA, the CDR3 is TGTGCCAGCAGTGAAGCGGCAGGATATGGCTACACCTTC. It yields the protein CASSEAAGYGYTF.

The genes are TRBV18 and TRBJ2-5, with D maybe TRBD2 (5 bases). This CDR3 has 15 amino acids. CDR1 KGHSH and CDR2 LQKENI come from the germline V gene. Trimming pared 6 bases from V and 5 bases from J, leaving 19 bases between. Written as DNA, the CDR3 is TGTGCCAGCTCTCCAACTAGTTTCGGGCTGGAGACCCAGTACTTC. As protein: CASSPTSFGLETQYF.

The rearrangement uses TRBV6-1 and TRBJ2-6; D tentatively reads TRBD1 or TRBD2 (5 bases each). Looked up from germline, CDR1 is MNHNS and CDR2 is SASEGT. Trimming left V 5 bases short and J 1 base short, with 15 bases between. The CDR3 loop spans 17 amino acids. The CDR3 DNA reads as TGTGCCAGCAGTAAAGAGGGGAGAGGTTCTGGGGCCAACGTCCTGACTTTC. Amino acid sequence: CASSKEGRGSGANVLTF.

V is TRBV5-1 and J is TRBJ2-5, with D possibly being TRBD2 (6 bases). Germline lookup yields CDR1 SGHRS and CDR2 YFSETQ. The CDR3 is made up of 13 amino acids. The V gene lost 8 bases and the J gene lost 5 bases, with 16 bases spanning the gap. CDR3 sequence: CASRGTPRETQYF. Written as DNA, the CDR3 is TGCGCCAGTCGGGGGACCCCGAGGGAGACCCAGTACTTC.

J is TRBJ2-1 and V is TRBV6-1; 9 positions agree with TRBD2. In germline, CDR1 is MNHNS, CDR2 SASEGT. The ends lost 5 bases at V and 8 bases at J; junction bases unmatched: 7. This CDR3 has 14 amino acids. CDR3 protein: CASSSYSGSYEQFF. CDR3 DNA sequence: TGTGCCAGCAGTTCGTATAGCGGGAGCTATGAGCAGTTCTTC.

The chain carries TRBV5-1 and TRBJ2-6, with D uncertain. The V end was cut by 4 bases, the J end by 0 bases, with 11 bases between. The CDR3 length is 16 residues. Germline values: CDR1 SGHRS, CDR2 YFSETQ. The CDR3 bases are TGCGCCAGCAGCAACGACATGAACTCTGGGGCCAACGTCCTGACTTTC. Translated: CASSNDMNSGANVLTF.

The chain carries TRBV21-1 and TRBJ1-1. TRBV21-1 constitutes a pseudogene. The CDR3 length is 15 residues. The CDR3 nucleotides read TGTGCCAGCCCCGGGGGGGAAGGGGCTAACACTGAAGCTTTCTTT. Translation gives CASPGGEGANTEAFF.

The chain links TRBV30 to TRBJ1-5; no definite D call. Trimming took off 2 bases at V and 4 bases at J, with 9 bases between the two ends. Germline CDR1 and CDR2: GTSNPN and SVGIG (reference sequence). CDR3 size: 13 residues. CDR3 coding DNA: TGTGCCTGGAGTCGGGAGGGTAATCAGCCCCAGCATTTT. Protein product: CAWSREGNQPQHF.

The rearrangement links TRBV18 to TRBJ2-1, with D perhaps matching TRBD1 or TRBD2 (5 bases each). Germline V gene sequence: CDR1 KGHSH, CDR2 LQKENI. The ends were cut back, 4 bases at V and 3 bases at J, with 7 bases in the middle. CDR3 length: 13 amino acids. The CDR3 loop is CASSRDLYNEQFF. The CDR3 region has the DNA TGTGCCAGCTCACGGGACCTCTACAATGAGCAGTTCTTC. The variable domain in full, completed from reference TRBV18 and TRBJ2-1, reads NAGVMQNPRHLVRRRGQEARLRCSPMKGHSHVYWYRQLPEEGLKFMVYLQKENIIDESGMPKERFSAEFPKEGPSILRIQQVVRGDSAAYFCASSRDLYNEQFFGPGTRLTVL.